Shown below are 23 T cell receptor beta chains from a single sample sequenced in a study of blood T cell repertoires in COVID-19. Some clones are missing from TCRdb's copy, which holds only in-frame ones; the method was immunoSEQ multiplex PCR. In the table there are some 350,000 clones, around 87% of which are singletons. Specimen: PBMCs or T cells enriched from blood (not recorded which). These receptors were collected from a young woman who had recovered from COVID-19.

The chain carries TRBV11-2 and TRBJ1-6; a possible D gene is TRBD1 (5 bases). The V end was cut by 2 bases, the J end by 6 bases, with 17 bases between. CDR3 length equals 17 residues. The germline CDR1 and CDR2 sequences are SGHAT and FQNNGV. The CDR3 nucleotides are TGTGCCAGCAGCTTACCGCCCTGGAGGGGCCGTAATTCACCCCTCCACTTT. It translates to CASSLPPWRGRNSPLHF.

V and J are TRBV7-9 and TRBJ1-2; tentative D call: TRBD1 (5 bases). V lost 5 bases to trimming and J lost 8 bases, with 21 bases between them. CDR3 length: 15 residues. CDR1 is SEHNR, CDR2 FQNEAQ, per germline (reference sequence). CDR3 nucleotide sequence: TGTGCCAGCAGCCTGAGACAGAACGGGTTAGGCGGCTACACCTTC. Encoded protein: CASSLRQNGLGGYTF.

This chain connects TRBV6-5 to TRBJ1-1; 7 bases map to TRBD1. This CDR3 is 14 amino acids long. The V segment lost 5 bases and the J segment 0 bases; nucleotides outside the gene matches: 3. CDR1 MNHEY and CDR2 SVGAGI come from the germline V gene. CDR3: CASSTGTVNTEAFF. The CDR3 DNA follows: TGTGCCAGCAGTACCGGGACAGTGAACACTGAAGCTTTCTTT.

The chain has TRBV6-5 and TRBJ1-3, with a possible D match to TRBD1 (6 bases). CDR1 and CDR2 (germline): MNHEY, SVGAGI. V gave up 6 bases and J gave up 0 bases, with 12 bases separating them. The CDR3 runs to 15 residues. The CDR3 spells CASRGQGLSGNTIYF. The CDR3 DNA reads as TGTGCCAGCAGGGGTCAGGGGCTCTCTGGAAACACCATATATTTT.

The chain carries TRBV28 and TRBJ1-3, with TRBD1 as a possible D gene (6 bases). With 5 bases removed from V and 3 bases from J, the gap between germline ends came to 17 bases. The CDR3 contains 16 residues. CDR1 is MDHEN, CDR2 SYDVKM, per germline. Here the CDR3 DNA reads TGTGCCAGCAGTCCTAGGGGGACAACCTATGGAAACACCATATATTTT. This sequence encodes CASSPRGTTYGNTIYF.

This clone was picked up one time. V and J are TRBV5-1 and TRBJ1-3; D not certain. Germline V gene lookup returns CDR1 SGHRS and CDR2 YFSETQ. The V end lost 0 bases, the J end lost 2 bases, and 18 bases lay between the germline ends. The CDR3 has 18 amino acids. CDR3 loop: CASSLAPVAGTAGNTIYF. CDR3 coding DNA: TGCGCCAGCAGCTTGGCCCCAGTTGCAGGTACGGCTGGAAACACCATATATTTT.

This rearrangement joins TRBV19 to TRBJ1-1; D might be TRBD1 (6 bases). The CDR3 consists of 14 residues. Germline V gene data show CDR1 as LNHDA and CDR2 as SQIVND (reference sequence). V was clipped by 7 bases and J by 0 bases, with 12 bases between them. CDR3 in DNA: TGTGCCAGTAAGGTCAGGGGAATGAACACTGAAGCTTTCTTT. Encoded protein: CASKVRGMNTEAFF.

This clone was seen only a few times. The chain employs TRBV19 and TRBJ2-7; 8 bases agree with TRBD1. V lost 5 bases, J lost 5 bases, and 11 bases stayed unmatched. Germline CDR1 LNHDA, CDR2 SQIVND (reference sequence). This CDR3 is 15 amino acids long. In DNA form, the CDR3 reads TGTGCCAGTAGTCGGTTCGACGGACAGGGCCACGAGCAGTACTTC. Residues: CASSRFDGQGHEQYF.

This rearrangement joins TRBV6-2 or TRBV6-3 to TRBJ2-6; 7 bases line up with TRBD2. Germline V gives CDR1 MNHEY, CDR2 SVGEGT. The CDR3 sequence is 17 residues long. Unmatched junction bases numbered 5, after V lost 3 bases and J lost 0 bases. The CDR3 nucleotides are TGTGCCAGCAGTTATGGGGGGGTTGACTCTGGGGCCAACGTCCTGACTTTC. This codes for CASSYGGVDSGANVLTF.

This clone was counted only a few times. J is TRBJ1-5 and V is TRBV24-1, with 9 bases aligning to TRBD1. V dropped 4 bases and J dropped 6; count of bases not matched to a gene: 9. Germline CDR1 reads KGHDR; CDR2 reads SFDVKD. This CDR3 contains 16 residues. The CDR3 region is CATSDPGQGIGQPQHF. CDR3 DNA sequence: TGTGCCACCAGTGACCCCGGACAGGGGATCGGTCAGCCCCAGCATTTT.

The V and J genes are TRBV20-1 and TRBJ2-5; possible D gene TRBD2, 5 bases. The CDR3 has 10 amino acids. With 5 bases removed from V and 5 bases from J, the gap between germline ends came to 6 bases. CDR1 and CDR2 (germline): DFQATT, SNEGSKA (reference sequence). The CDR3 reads CSAWRETQYF. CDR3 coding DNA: TGCAGTGCTTGGAGGGAGACCCAGTACTTC.

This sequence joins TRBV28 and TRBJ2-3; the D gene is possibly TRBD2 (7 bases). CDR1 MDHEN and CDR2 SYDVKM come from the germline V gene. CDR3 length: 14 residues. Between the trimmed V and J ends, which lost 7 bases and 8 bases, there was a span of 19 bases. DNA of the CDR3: TGTGCCAGCACTTTGGTGGGGGGGGCCGGTACGCAGTATTTT. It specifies CASTLVGGAGTQYF.

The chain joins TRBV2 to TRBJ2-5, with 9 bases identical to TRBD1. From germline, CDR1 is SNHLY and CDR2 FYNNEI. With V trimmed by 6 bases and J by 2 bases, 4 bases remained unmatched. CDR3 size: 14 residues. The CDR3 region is CASRKTGGQETQYF. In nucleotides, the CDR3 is TGTGCCAGCAGAAAGACAGGGGGGCAAGAGACCCAGTACTTC.

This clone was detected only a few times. The CDR3 DNA follows: TGTGCCAGCAGCTCGAGCACAGATACGCAGTATTTT. Translating gives CASSSSTDTQYF. This sequence joins TRBV7-2 and TRBJ2-3; D is unclear. Per the germline V gene, CDR1 is SGHTA and CDR2 is FQGNSA. The CDR3 runs 12 residues. Trimming stripped 4 bases from V and 0 bases from J, with 2 bases between.

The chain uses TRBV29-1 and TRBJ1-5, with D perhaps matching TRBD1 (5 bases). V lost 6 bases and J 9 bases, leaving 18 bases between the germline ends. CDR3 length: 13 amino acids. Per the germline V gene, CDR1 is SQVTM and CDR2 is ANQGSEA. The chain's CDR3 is CSVRDSISLPQHF. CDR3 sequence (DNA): TGCAGCGTAAGGGACTCCATCAGTCTGCCCCAGCATTTT.

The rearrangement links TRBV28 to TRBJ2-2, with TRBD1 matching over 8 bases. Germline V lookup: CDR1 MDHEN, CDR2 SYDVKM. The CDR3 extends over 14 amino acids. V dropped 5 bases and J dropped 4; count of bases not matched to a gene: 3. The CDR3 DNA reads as TGTGCCAGCAGTGTCAGGGGGCTCACCGGGGAGCTGTTTTTT. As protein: CASSVRGLTGELFF.

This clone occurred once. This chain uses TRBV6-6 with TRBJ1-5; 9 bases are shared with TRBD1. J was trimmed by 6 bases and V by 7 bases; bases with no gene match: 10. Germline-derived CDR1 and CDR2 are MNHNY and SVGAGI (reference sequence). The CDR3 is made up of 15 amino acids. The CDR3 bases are TGTGCCAGCACCGAAACAGGGGGCCTCGGTCAGCCCCAGCATTTT. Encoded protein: CASTETGGLGQPQHF.

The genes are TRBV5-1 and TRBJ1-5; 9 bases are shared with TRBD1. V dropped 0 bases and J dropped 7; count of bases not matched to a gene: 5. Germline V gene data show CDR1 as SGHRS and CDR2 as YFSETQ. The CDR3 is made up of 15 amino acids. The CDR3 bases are TGCGCCAGCAGCTTGGCAAGGACAGGGGAACAGCCCCAGCATTTT. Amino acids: CASSLARTGEQPQHF.

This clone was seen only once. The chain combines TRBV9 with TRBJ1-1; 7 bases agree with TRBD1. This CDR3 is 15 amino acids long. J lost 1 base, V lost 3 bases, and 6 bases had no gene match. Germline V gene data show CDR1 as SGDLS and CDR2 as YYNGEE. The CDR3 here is CASSGNRGSNTEAFF. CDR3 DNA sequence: TGTGCCAGCAGCGGAAACAGGGGCTCGAACACTGAAGCTTTCTTT.

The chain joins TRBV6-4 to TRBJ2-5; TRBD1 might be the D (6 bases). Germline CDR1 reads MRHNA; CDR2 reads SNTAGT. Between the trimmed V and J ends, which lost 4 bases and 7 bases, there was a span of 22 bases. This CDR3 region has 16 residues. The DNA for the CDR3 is TGTGCCAGCAGTGCCGAACCCCAGGGGATTGGGGCGACCCAGTACTTC. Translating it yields CASSAEPQGIGATQYF.

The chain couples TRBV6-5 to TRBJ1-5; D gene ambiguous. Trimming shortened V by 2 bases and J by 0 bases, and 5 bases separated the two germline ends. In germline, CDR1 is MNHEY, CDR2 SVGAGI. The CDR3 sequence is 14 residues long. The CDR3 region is CASSYGDSNQPQHF. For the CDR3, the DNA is TGTGCCAGCAGTTACGGAGATAGCAATCAGCCCCAGCATTTT.

The CDR3 loop reads CASSQQLEAFF. The CDR3 bases are TGTGCCAGCAGTCAACAGCTTGAAGCTTTCTTT. The rearrangement joins TRBV12-3 or TRBV12-4 to TRBJ1-1; no definite D call. The V gene lost 5 bases and the J gene lost 7 bases, with 8 bases spanning the gap. The CDR3 is 11 residues long.

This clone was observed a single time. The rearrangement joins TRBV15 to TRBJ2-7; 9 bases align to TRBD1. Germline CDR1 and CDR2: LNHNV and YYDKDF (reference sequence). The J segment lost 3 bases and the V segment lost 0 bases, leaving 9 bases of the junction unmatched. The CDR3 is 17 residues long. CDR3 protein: CATSRDYGGQGIYEQYF. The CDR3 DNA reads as TGTGCCACCAGCAGAGATTATGGGGGACAGGGTATCTACGAGCAGTACTTC.